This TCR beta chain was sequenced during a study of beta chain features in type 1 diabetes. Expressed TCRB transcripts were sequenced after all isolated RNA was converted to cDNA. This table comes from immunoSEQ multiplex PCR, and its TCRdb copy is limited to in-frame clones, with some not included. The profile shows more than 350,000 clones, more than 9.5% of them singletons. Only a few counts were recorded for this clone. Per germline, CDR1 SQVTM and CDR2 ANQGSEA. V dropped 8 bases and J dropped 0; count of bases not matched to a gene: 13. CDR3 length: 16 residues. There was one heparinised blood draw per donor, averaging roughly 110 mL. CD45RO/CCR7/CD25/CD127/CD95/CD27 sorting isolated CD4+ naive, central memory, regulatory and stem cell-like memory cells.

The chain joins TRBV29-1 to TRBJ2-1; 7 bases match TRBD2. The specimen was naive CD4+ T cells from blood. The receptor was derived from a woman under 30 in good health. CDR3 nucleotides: TGCAGCTTAAGTCGCGGGAGATCAGCCTCCTACAATGAGCAGTTCTTC. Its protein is CSLSRGRSASYNEQFF.